The 26 T cell receptor beta chains below come from one sample, sequenced in a study of blood T cell repertoires in COVID-19. Assay: immunoSEQ multiplex PCR; the TCRdb copy retains only in-frame clones and omits some. The repertoire holds around 230,000 clones, with 70% to 90% as singletons. The sequenced material came from peripheral blood. All receptors derive from a man aged 35 to 55 with acute or convalescent COVID-19.

The V call is TRBV3-1 (or the pseudogene TRBV3-2), the J call TRBJ1-5, with 8 bases fitting TRBD1. The CDR3 spans 15 residues. After removal of 1 base from V and 4 bases from J, the junction contained 3 bases not matched to a gene. Germline CDR1 and CDR2: LGHDT and YNNKEL (reference sequence). As DNA, the CDR3 is TGTGCCAGCAGCCAAGGGACAGGGAGTAATCAGCCCCAGCATTTT. This gives the protein CASSQGTGSNQPQHF.

The chain is built from TRBV14 and TRBJ2-1; D possibly corresponds to TRBD1 (8 bases). Trimming took 3 bases from V and 7 from J, leaving 13 bases between them. This CDR3 contains 14 residues. The germline gives CDR1 SGHDN, CDR2 FVKESK. This CDR3 is CASSHTGGGNEQFF. CDR3 DNA: TGTGCCAGCAGCCATACAGGGGGGGGAAATGAGCAGTTCTTC.

This clone showed up just a few times. The chain has TRBV23-1 and TRBJ2-3; D perhaps matches TRBD2 (5 bases). TRBV23-1 is an ORF for which the function is uncertain. The CDR3 spans 19 residues. Trimming took off 0 bases at V and 2 bases at J, with 21 bases between the two ends. The CDR3 nucleotides read TGCGCCAGCAGTCAATCTGGCCTTGAGGGAACTGACCACACAGATACGCAGTATTTT. Translating gives CASSQSGLEGTDHTDTQYF.

The rearrangement links TRBV11-1 to TRBJ1-1; a weak D match, TRBD1 (6 bases). This CDR3 region has 13 residues. Germline V CDR1 and CDR2: SGHAT, FQDESV (reference sequence). V lost 5 bases, J lost 5 bases, and 12 bases lay in between. The CDR3 DNA follows: TGTGCCAGCAGCCCATTGAGGGGGACTGAAGCTTTCTTT. Amino acid sequence: CASSPLRGTEAFF.

This clone was seen only once. This rearrangement joins TRBV7-9 to TRBJ2-7; D not resolved. The CDR3 covers 11 residues. CDR1 and CDR2 (germline): SEHNR, FQNEAQ (reference sequence). The germline V and J ends were trimmed by 5 bases and 4 bases, with 6 bases remaining between them. The CDR3 coding sequence is TGTGCCAGCAGCCAGATTTACGAGCAGTACTTC. This codes for CASSQIYEQYF.

This rearrangement joins TRBV30 to TRBJ2-2; D remains unclear. This CDR3 region has 14 residues. CDR1 GTSNPN and CDR2 SVGIG come from the germline V gene (reference sequence). Trimming shortened V by 4 bases and J by 1 base, and 10 bases separated the two germline ends. The CDR3 coding sequence is TGTGCCTGGACCATAGTGCGGAACACCGGGGAGCTGTTTTTT. This encodes CAWTIVRNTGELFF. Variable domain in full (rest from reference TRBV30 and TRBJ2-2): SQTIHQWPATLVQPVGSPLSLECTVEGTSNPNLYWYRQAAGRGLQLLFYSVGIGQISSEVPQNLSASRPQDRQFILSSKKLLLSDSGFYLCAWTIVRNTGELFFGEGSRLTVL.

The rearrangement uses TRBV30 and TRBJ1-3; D unresolved. The CDR3 has 12 residues. The germline gives CDR1 GTSNPN, CDR2 SVGIG (reference sequence). Trimming stripped 5 bases from V and 0 bases from J, with 5 bases between. As DNA, the CDR3 is TGTGCCTGGGAGGTCTCTGGAAACACCATATATTTT. Translation gives CAWEVSGNTIYF.

This clone was detected ten times or more. The chain links TRBV27 to TRBJ2-1; 10 positions agree with TRBD2. The CDR3 runs 16 residues. V was pared by 6 bases and J by 0 bases, with 5 bases of the junction left unmatched. CDR1 MNHEY and CDR2 SMNVEV come from the germline V gene (reference sequence). The DNA for the CDR3 is TGTGCCAGCAGCGGGACTAGCGCTAGCTCCTACAATGAGCAGTTCTTC. It translates to CASSGTSASSYNEQFF.

The J gene is TRBJ1-1, the V gene TRBV5-1, with D possibly being TRBD1 (5 bases). With 2 bases removed from V and 1 base from J, the gap between germline ends came to 12 bases. Per the germline V gene, CDR1 is SGHRS and CDR2 is YFSETQ. CDR3 length: 15 amino acids. CDR3 region: CASSFVTGGNTEAFF. The CDR3 bases are TGCGCCAGCAGCTTTGTCACCGGGGGGAACACTGAAGCTTTCTTT.

This sequence joins TRBV11-2 and TRBJ2-1; D might be TRBD1 (5 bases). V lost 4 bases and J lost 7, with 11 bases in between. The CDR3 covers 13 residues. Germline CDR1 SGHAT, CDR2 FQNNGV. The CDR3 bases are TGTGCCAGCAGCTCAGTCAGACAGAATGAGCAGTTCTTC. The encoded protein is CASSSVRQNEQFF.

This chain connects TRBV6-4 to TRBJ2-4; a possible D gene is TRBD2 (7 bases). Trimming cost V 3 bases and J 4 bases, with 13 bases left between them. The CDR3 sequence is 15 residues long. CDR1 and CDR2 (germline): MRHNA, SNTAGT. The CDR3 protein is CASSEDEGGKNIQYF. The CDR3 nucleotides are TGTGCCAGCAGTGAAGATGAGGGGGGGAAAAACATTCAGTACTTC.

The chain employs TRBV28 and TRBJ1-1, with 7 bases lining up with TRBD1. This CDR3 region has 13 residues. Unmatched junction bases numbered 3, after V lost 4 bases and J lost 4 bases. CDR1 MDHEN and CDR2 SYDVKM come from the germline V gene. The CDR3 loop reads CASSYRGPTEAFF. CDR3 in DNA: TGTGCCAGCAGTTACAGGGGACCCACTGAAGCTTTCTTT.

The chain employs TRBV28 and TRBJ2-6, with TRBD1 as a possible D gene (6 bases). Germline loops: CDR1 MDHEN, CDR2 SYDVKM. Trimming removed 5 bases at V and 2 bases at J, with 10 bases between. CDR3 length: 15 amino acids. CDR3 DNA: TGTGCCAGCAGTCTCCGGACAGCTGGGGCCAACGTCCTGACTTTC. It is translated as CASSLRTAGANVLTF.

This sequence joins TRBV18 and TRBJ2-7, with TRBD2 as a possible D gene (5 bases). Trimming pared 4 bases from V and 0 bases from J, leaving 10 bases between. CDR1 is KGHSH and CDR2 is LQKENI in the germline V gene. This CDR3 is 14 amino acids long. The CDR3 loop is CASSLNRDSYEQYF. DNA for the CDR3: TGTGCCAGCTCACTGAACCGGGACTCCTACGAGCAGTACTTC.

This chain uses TRBV9 with TRBJ1-2; D remains ambiguous. Germline V gene data show CDR1 as SGDLS and CDR2 as YYNGEE. CDR3 length equals 11 residues. The ends were cut back, 4 bases at V and 1 base at J, with 2 bases in the middle. The CDR3 DNA sequence: TGTGCCAGCAGCTATAACTATGGCTACACCTTC. Encoded protein: CASSYNYGYTF.

This clone was seen a handful of times. The chain is built from TRBV28 and TRBJ2-1, with D maybe TRBD2 (5 bases). V lost 4 bases to trimming and J lost 0 bases, with 25 bases between them. Germline lookup yields CDR1 MDHEN and CDR2 SYDVKM. The CDR3 has 20 amino acids. CDR3 protein: CASSSLFALMAGSSYNEQFF. The DNA of the CDR3 is TGTGCCAGCAGTTCCCTGTTTGCCTTAATGGCGGGCAGCTCCTACAATGAGCAGTTCTTC.

This chain connects TRBV7-9 to TRBJ2-5; 11 nucleotides align to TRBD2. The junction had 9 bases not matched to a gene; V was cut back by 3 bases and J by 0 bases. Germline lookup yields CDR1 SEHNR and CDR2 FQNEAQ (reference sequence). The CDR3 sequence is 18 residues long. CDR3 sequence: CASSFLTSGIPHQETQYF. The CDR3 nucleotides read TGTGCCAGCAGCTTCTTGACTAGCGGGATCCCCCACCAAGAGACCCAGTACTTC.

The chain couples TRBV30 to TRBJ1-1; maybe TRBD1 (6 bases). Germline CDR1 GTSNPN, CDR2 SVGIG (reference sequence). The germline V and J ends were trimmed by 4 bases and 0 bases, with 15 bases remaining between them. CDR3 length: 15 residues. The CDR3 coding sequence is TGTGCCTGGACAGGGTGGGGGCCCATGAACACTGAAGCTTTCTTT. It encodes CAWTGWGPMNTEAFF.

This clone was counted between two and nine times. The chain recombines TRBV6-5 with TRBJ2-5, with D perhaps matching TRBD1 (6 bases). Trimming removed 2 bases at V and 4 bases at J, with 8 bases between. The CDR3 covers 13 residues. Germline V gives CDR1 MNHEY, CDR2 SVGAGI. The CDR3 here is CASSYTGSETQYF. The CDR3 nucleotides read TGTGCCAGCAGTTACACAGGGTCAGAGACCCAGTACTTC.

J is TRBJ1-6 and V is TRBV5-1; 7 nucleotides align to TRBD1. The length of the CDR3 is 16 residues. The junction had 10 bases not matched to a gene; V was cut back by 3 bases and J by 7 bases. CDR1 and CDR2 from the germline V gene are SGHRS and YFSETQ. The CDR3 loop is CASSWQGDGENSPLHF. Here the CDR3 DNA reads TGCGCCAGCAGCTGGCAGGGGGACGGGGAGAATTCACCCCTCCACTTT.

The chain combines TRBV9 with TRBJ1-2; D ambiguous. The CDR3 runs to 11 residues. V lost 3 bases to trimming and J lost 4 bases, with 4 bases between them. Germline CDR1 reads SGDLS; CDR2 reads YYNGEE. For the CDR3, the DNA is TGTGCCAGCAGCGACGGCTATGGCTACACCTTC. It specifies CASSDGYGYTF.

The rearrangement uses TRBV7-9 and TRBJ2-5, with 9 bases aligning to TRBD1. V lost 4 bases, J lost 3 bases, and 6 bases stayed unmatched. Per the germline V gene, CDR1 is SEHNR and CDR2 is FQNEAQ (reference sequence). The CDR3 runs 15 residues. This CDR3 is CASSWPGQGKETQYF. The CDR3, as DNA: TGTGCCAGCAGCTGGCCGGGACAGGGAAAAGAGACCCAGTACTTC.

The chain combines TRBV30 with TRBJ1-1, with TRBD1 matching over 8 bases. This CDR3 contains 12 residues. From germline, CDR1 is GTSNPN and CDR2 SVGIG (reference sequence). Trimming took 4 bases from V and 10 from J; bases not matched to a gene: 8. CDR3 coding DNA: TGTGCCTGGATCCCTTGGACAGGGAGAGCTTTCTTT. It codes for CAWIPWTGRAFF.

Concerning this clone: This specimen includes other DNA sequences encoding the same CDR3. The rearrangement uses TRBV28 and TRBJ1-6; 11 bases align to TRBD1. V shed 5 bases and J 6 bases; nucleotides not matched to a gene: 0. The CDR3 is 14 amino acids. Germline CDR1 MDHEN, CDR2 SYDVKM. DNA of the CDR3: TGTGCCAGCAGTGGGACAGGGGGTAATTCACCCCTCCACTTT. It is translated as CASSGTGGNSPLHF.

The sample holds one count of this clone. The chain couples TRBV4-1 to TRBJ1-2, with TRBD1 as a possible D gene (5 bases). The V end lost 0 bases, the J end lost 4 bases, and 15 bases lay between the germline ends. This CDR3 spans 16 amino acids. Per the germline V gene, CDR1 is MGHRA and CDR2 is YSYEKL. CDR3 region: CASSQDPRSGFYGYTF. In DNA, the CDR3 is TGCGCCAGCAGCCAAGATCCAAGGTCAGGGTTCTATGGCTACACCTTC.

V usage is TRBV12-3 or TRBV12-4 and J usage is TRBJ1-2; D gene ambiguous. This CDR3 comprises 13 residues. V lost 4 bases to trimming and J lost 0 bases, with 6 bases between them. CDR3 loop: CASSSTANYGYTF. The DNA for the CDR3 is TGTGCCAGCAGTTCCACAGCTAACTATGGCTACACCTTC.